These T cell receptor beta chains were read from a single sample in a study of cytomegalovirus exposure and HLA in healthy donors. Sequencing was performed with immunoSEQ multiplex PCR; in TCRdb, only in-frame clones are kept and a portion is missing. Of about 170,000 clones listed, 75% to 90% were seen once; the top ten hold under 6%. Sequencing input: PBMCs. The receptors come from a woman aged 50 to 60 in good health and CMV-seropositive. CDR3s include the opening cysteine and the closing phenylalanine or tryptophan. A D gene is named only where the DNA matches it firmly. Some rows have no size entry. The others give once, few or many, or a class for an expanded clone.

j_gene: TRBJ2-7; v_gene: TRBV19; abundance: NA; d_gene: TRBD2; CDR3nt: TGTGCCACCCGTCCCGGGAGGGGTCTCTACGAGCAGTACTTC; CDR3aa: CATRPGRGLYEQYF
j_gene: TRBJ1-2; v_gene: TRBV5-1; abundance: NA; d_gene: NA; CDR3nt: TGCGCCAGCAGCCCCTCCCGGGACTATGGCTACACCTTC; CDR3aa: CASSPSRDYGYTF
j_gene: TRBJ2-1; v_gene: TRBV2; abundance: NA; d_gene: TRBD2; CDR3nt: TGTGCCAGCAGACCCACTAGCGGGCGAAACAATGAGCAGTTCTTC; CDR3aa: CASRPTSGRNNEQFF
j_gene: TRBJ1-2; v_gene: TRBV7-8; abundance: NA; d_gene: NA; CDR3nt: TGTGCCAGCAGCTTAGACAGGGAGATAGGGTATGGCTACACCTTC; CDR3aa: CASSLDREIGYGYTF
j_gene: TRBJ1-3; v_gene: TRBV19; abundance: NA; d_gene: NA; CDR3nt: TGTGCCAGTAGTATAGTGGGGCCTTTCTATTTCCGAAGCTCTGGAAACACCATATATTTT; CDR3aa: CASSIVGPFYFRSSGNTIYF
j_gene: TRBJ2-7; v_gene: TRBV15; abundance: few; d_gene: NA; CDR3nt: TGTGCCACCAGCAGAGATGAAGGGGCCTCCTACGAGCAGTACTTC; CDR3aa: CATSRDEGASYEQYF
j_gene: TRBJ2-7; v_gene: TRBV27; abundance: once; d_gene: NA; CDR3nt: TGTGCCAGCAGTTTCTCCGCGGGGCCGTACGAGCAGTACTTC; CDR3aa: CASSFSAGPYEQYF
j_gene: TRBJ1-1; v_gene: TRBV7-2; abundance: NA; d_gene: NA; CDR3nt: TGTGCCAGCAGCCTGGACATCGTGAACACTGAAGCTTTCTTT; CDR3aa: CASSLDIVNTEAFF
j_gene: TRBJ2-7; v_gene: TRBV7-8; abundance: NA; d_gene: NA; CDR3nt: TGTGCCAGCAGCTTAGACGGACTTGGGTATTACGAGCAGTACTTC; CDR3aa: CASSLDGLGYYEQYF
j_gene: TRBJ1-2; v_gene: TRBV19; abundance: NA; d_gene: NA; CDR3nt: TGTGCAACAGGGAGCAGCGATGGCTACACCTTC; CDR3aa: CATGSSDGYTF
j_gene: TRBJ2-7; v_gene: TRBV7-8; abundance: NA; d_gene: TRBD2; CDR3nt: TGTGCCAGCAGCTTTTTTGGACTAGCGGATATCTCCTACGAGCAGTACTTC; CDR3aa: CASSFFGLADISYEQYF
j_gene: TRBJ2-2; v_gene: TRBV5-1; abundance: NA; d_gene: TRBD2; CDR3nt: TGCGCCAGCAGCTTGACTAGCGTTCCCGGGGAGCTGTTTTTT; CDR3aa: CASSLTSVPGELFF
j_gene: TRBJ1-2; v_gene: TRBV30; abundance: NA; d_gene: NA; CDR3nt: TGTGCCTGGAGGGAAACAGGGAGTCACTACACCTTC; CDR3aa: CAWRETGSHYTF
j_gene: TRBJ1-2; v_gene: TRBV18; abundance: NA; d_gene: TRBD1; CDR3nt: TGTGCCAGCTCAACCGGACAGGGAAGAGGCTACACCTTC; CDR3aa: CASSTGQGRGYTF
j_gene: TRBJ1-1; v_gene: TRBV15; abundance: NA; d_gene: NA; CDR3nt: TGTGCCACCAGCCGTTCATCCGGGGGAGCAGCTTTCTTT; CDR3aa: CATSRSSGGAAFF
j_gene: TRBJ2-1; v_gene: TRBV11-1; abundance: NA; d_gene: NA; CDR3nt: TGTGCCAGCAGCCAACGGGACTTGGGGGGCAATGAGCAGTTCTTC; CDR3aa: CASSQRDLGGNEQFF
j_gene: TRBJ2-1; v_gene: TRBV9; abundance: few; d_gene: NA; CDR3nt: TGTGCCAGCAGCGTAGACCCGGGCTCCTACAATGAGCAGTTCTTC; CDR3aa: CASSVDPGSYNEQFF
j_gene: TRBJ2-2; v_gene: TRBV2; abundance: NA; d_gene: TRBD2; CDR3nt: TGTGCCAGCAGTGAGACTAGCGGGAACACCGGGGAGCTGTTTTTT; CDR3aa: CASSETSGNTGELFF
j_gene: TRBJ1-6; v_gene: TRBV7-8; abundance: once; d_gene: NA; CDR3nt: TGTGCCAGCAGCGCGGATCGTTGGGATTCACCCCTCCACTTT; CDR3aa: CASSADRWDSPLHF
j_gene: TRBJ2-1; v_gene: TRBV29-1; abundance: NA; d_gene: TRBD2; CDR3nt: TGCAGCGTTGACCGGACTAGCGCGGGATACGAGCAGTTCTTC; CDR3aa: CSVDRTSAGYEQFF
j_gene: TRBJ2-7; v_gene: TRBV29-1; abundance: NA; d_gene: TRBD1; CDR3nt: TGCAGCGTTGGGACAGGGGATGAGCAGTACTTC; CDR3aa: CSVGTGDEQYF
j_gene: TRBJ2-7; v_gene: TRBV10-3; abundance: NA; d_gene: NA; CDR3nt: TGTGCCATCAGTGAGTCATCAGGGGTCGAGCAGTACTTC; CDR3aa: CAISESSGVEQYF
j_gene: TRBJ1-5; v_gene: TRBV7-2; abundance: NA; d_gene: TRBD1; CDR3nt: TGTGCCAGCAGTGCACAGGGGGATCAGCCCCAGCATTTT; CDR3aa: CASSAQGDQPQHF
j_gene: TRBJ2-1; v_gene: TRBV4-3; abundance: NA; d_gene: TRBD2; CDR3nt: TGCGCCAGCAGCCAAGATGTGGTAGCGGGGCACTCCTACAATGAGCAGTTCTTC; CDR3aa: CASSQDVVAGHSYNEQFF
j_gene: TRBJ2-5; v_gene: TRBV18; abundance: NA; d_gene: NA; CDR3nt: TGTGCCAGCTCACGCGGACAGCAAGAGACCCAGTACTTC; CDR3aa: CASSRGQQETQYF
j_gene: TRBJ2-1; v_gene: TRBV4-2; abundance: NA; d_gene: TRBD2; CDR3nt: TGTGCCAGCAGCCAAGATCGTGGCGGGGAGGGGAATGAGCAGTTCTTC; CDR3aa: CASSQDRGGEGNEQFF